The clone carrying this T cell receptor (beta chain) was seen many times. Its antigen remains unidentified. The data belong to a study of CD8 T cells in ankylosing spondylitis. Making use of molecular barcodes, quantitative 5'-RACE generated TCR beta libraries. TCRdb fed the 5' RACE reads into MiXCR, producing one record per CDR3 protein. This table holds more than 300,000 distinct CDR3 sequences, roughly 12% found once. General study results and limits: Eight highly homologous variants made up a TCR beta motif, and this motif appeared characteristic of ankylosing spondylitis blood. Matched ankylosing spondylitis synovial fluid reportedly contained a significantly enriched population of disease-linked clones. Some motif variants were previously reported in reactive arthritis synovial fluid and blood.

The CDR3 covers 16 residues. From germline, CDR1 is SGHRS and CDR2 YFSETQ. Between the trimmed V and J ends, which lost 1 base and 3 bases, there was a span of 14 bases. The genes are TRBV5-1 and TRBJ2-1; a weak D match, TRBD2 (7 bases). This TCR derives from a female donor with ankylosing spondylitis or in good health (not recorded which). The sequenced material came from blood, either unsorted or a sorted T cell fraction (not recorded which). This chain's CDR3 is CASSLNAGAGYNEQFF. The CDR3 bases are TGCGCCAGCAGCTTGAACGCGGGGGCAGGCTACAATGAGCAGTTCTTC. Looking up the rest from reference TRBV5-1 and TRBJ2-1 gives the full variable domain: KAGVTQTPRYLIKTRGQQVTLSCSPISGHRSVSWYQQTPGQGLQFLFEYFSETQRNKGNFPGRFSGRQFSNSRSEMNVSTLELGDSALYLCASSLNAGAGYNEQFFGPGTRLTVL.